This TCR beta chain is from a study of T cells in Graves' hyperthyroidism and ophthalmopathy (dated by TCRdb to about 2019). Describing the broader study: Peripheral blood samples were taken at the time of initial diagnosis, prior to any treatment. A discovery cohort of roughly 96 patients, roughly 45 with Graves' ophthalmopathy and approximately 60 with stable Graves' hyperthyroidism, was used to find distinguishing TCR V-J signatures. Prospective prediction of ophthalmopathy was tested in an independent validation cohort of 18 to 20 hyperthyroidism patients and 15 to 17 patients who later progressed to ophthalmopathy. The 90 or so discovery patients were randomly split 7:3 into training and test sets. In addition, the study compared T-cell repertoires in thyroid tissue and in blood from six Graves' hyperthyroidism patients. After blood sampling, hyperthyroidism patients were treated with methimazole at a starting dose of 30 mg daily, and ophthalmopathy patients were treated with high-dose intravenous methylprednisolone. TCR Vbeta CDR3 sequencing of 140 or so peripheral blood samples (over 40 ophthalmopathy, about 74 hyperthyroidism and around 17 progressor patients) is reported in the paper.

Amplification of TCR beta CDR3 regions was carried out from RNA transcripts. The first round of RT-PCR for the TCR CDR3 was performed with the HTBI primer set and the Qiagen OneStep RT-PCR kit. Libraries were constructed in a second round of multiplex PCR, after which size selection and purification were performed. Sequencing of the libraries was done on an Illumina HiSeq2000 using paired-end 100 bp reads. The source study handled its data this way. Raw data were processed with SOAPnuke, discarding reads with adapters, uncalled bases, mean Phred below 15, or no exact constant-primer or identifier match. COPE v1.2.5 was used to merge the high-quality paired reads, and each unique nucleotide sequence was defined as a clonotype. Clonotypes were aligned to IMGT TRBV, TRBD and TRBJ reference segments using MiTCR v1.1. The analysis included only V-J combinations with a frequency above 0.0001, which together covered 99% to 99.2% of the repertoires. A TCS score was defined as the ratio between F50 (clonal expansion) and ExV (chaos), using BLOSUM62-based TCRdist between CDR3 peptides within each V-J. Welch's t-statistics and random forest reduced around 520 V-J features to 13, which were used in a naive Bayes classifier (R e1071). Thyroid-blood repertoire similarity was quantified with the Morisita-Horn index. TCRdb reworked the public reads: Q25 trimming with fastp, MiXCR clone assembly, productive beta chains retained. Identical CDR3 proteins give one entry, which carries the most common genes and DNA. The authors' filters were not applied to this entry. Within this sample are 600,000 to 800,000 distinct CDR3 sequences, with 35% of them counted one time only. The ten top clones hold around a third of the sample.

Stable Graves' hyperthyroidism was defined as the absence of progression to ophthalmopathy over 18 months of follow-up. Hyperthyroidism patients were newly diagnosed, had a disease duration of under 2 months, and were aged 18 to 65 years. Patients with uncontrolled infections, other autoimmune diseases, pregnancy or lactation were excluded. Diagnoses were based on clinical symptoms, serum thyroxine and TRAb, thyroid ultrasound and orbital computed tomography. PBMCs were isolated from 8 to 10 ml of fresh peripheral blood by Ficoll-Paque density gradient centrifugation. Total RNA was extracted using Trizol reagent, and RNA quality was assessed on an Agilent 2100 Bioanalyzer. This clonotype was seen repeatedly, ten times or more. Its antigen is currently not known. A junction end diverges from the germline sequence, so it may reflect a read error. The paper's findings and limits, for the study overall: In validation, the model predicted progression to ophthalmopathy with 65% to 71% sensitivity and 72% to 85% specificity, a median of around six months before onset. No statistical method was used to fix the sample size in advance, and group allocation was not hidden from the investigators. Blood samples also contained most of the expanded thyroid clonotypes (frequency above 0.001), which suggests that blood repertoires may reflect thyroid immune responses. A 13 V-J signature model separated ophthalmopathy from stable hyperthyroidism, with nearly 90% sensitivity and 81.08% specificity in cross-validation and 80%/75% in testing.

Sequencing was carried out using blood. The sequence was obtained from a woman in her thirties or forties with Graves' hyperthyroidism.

The DNA sequence is TGTGCCAGCAGTTTAGCGCTGCGGGGGCAAGAGACCCAGTACTTC. Its coded protein is CASSLALRGQETQYF. Recombination linked TRBV7-2 to TRBJ2-5; the central 7 bases match TRBD2. Via the germline V gene, CDR1 is SGHTA and CDR2 FQGNSA. The CDR3 has 15 amino acids, counting the end cysteine and phenylalanine. CDR3 DNA only is kept here, 45 bases in frame from base 1.